The rows below give T cell receptor beta chains drawn from one sample of a study of blood T cells in healthy people across ages. TCRdb reprocessed the 5' RACE reads with MiXCR, giving one entry per CDR3 protein. There are about 680,000 distinct CDR3 sequences in the sample; 49% occur only once, and under 35% lies in the top ten. Material for sequencing was blood. Every receptor here comes from a woman aged 55 to 70 in good health. Both conserved end residues are part of each CDR3.

j_call v_call cdr3_aa
TRBJ2-1 TRBV12-3/TRBV12-4 CASSPGLLPSYNEQFF
TRBJ2-3 TRBV20-1 CSARGRRWADTQYF
TRBJ1-1 TRBV20-1 CSASRQGNTEAFF
TRBJ1-4 TRBV18 CASSPPGQLNEKLFF
TRBJ1-2 TRBV28 CASSLWGGYTF
TRBJ2-1 TRBV20-1 CSARAARTFNEQFF
TRBJ2-5 TRBV7-3 CASSWGLKETQYF
TRBJ2-1 TRBV20-1 CSASRGKGNEQFF
TRBJ1-1 TRBV4-3 CASSQAIGGGTEAFF
TRBJ2-6 TRBV6-1 CASSGTASGANVLTF
TRBJ1-2 TRBV20-1 CSAYRDRAHGYTF
TRBJ1-5 TRBV12-3/TRBV12-4 CASSPRDRGQPQHF
TRBJ2-1 TRBV5-1 CASSAVAGNNEQFF
TRBJ2-7 TRBV20-1 CSAKIIAVTYEQYF
TRBJ2-1 TRBV11-2 CASSLELAGIANEQFF
NA TRBV4-3 CASSHNRVYNEQYF
TRBJ2-3 TRBV2 CASSASGRATDTQYF
TRBJ2-7 TRBV6-2/TRBV6-3 CASRDDKPRSGYEQYF
TRBJ2-5 TRBV20-1 CSASPEETQYF
TRBJ2-1 TRBV7-3 CASSLSPAISYNEQFF
TRBJ1-1 TRBV20-1 CSARDRTGKPGAFF
TRBJ2-5 TRBV7-2 CASSALLAGTQYF
TRBJ1-1 TRBV24-1 CATRLRGNTEAFF
TRBJ1-2 TRBV7-2 CASSAGGGGVSYTF
TRBJ2-3 TRBV7-9 CASSLLSAGTDTQYF
TRBJ2-5 TRBV10-3 CAISDGTGVETQYF
TRBJ2-7 TRBV10-3 CASEPGDITYEQYF
TRBJ2-5 TRBV20-1 CSASESRGRATQYF
TRBJ2-5 TRBV5-6 CASSSGAGHPETQYF
TRBJ2-7 TRBV7-2 CASSLARNEQYF
TRBJ2-4 TRBV20-1 CSARAAGGEQYF
TRBJ2-2 TRBV7-6 CASSPLNPTSNANTGELFF
TRBJ2-5 TRBV4-2 CASSQAGADQETQYF
TRBJ2-7 TRBV7-2 CASSLYALGGEQYF
TRBJ1-4 TRBV4-1 CASSQDDPTASNEKLFF
TRBJ1-5 TRBV3-1 CASSQGGSRANQPQHF
TRBJ2-3 TRBV30 CAWSESTDTQYF
TRBJ2-5 TRBV18 CASSPPGGKQETQYF
TRBJ2-1 TRBV20-1 CSARDPQGGGEQFF
TRBJ2-7 TRBV27 CASRHDQAGGSSYEQYF
TRBJ2-7 TRBV7-2 CASSLAGGIIYEQYF
TRBJ1-2 TRBV7-9 CASSLNRGDNYGYTF
TRBJ1-6 TRBV6-1 CASRGTGVSSPLHF
TRBJ1-5 TRBV2 CASRRQGEDNPPQHF
TRBJ2-4 TRBV28 CASSLGGRGAKNIQYF
TRBJ2-7 TRBV6-2/TRBV6-3 CASSYWAGEQYF
TRBJ2-4 TRBV7-6 CASSPERGIYERYF
TRBJ1-6 TRBV20-1 CSANIGGGDHYNSPLHF
TRBJ2-1 TRBV2 CATLAGGYNEQFF
TRBJ1-1 TRBV10-3 CAISRFGTDFLYAEAFF